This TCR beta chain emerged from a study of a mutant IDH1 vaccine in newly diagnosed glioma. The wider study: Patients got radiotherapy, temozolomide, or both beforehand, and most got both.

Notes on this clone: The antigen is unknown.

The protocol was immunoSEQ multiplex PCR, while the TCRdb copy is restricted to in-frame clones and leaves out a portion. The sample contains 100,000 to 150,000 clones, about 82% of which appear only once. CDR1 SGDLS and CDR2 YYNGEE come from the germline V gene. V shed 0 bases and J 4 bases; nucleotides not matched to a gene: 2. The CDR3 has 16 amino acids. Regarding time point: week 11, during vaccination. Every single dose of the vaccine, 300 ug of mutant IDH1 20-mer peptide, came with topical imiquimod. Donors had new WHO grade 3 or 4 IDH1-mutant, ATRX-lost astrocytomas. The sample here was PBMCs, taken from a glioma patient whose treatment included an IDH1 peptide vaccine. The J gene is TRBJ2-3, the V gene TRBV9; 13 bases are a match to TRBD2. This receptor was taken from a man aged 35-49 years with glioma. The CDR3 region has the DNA TGTGCCAGCAGCGTAGGGACTAGCGGGAGATCAGATACGCAGTATTTT. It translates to CASSVGTSGRSDTQYF. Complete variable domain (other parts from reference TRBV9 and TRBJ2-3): DSGVTQTPKHLITATGQRVTLRCSPRSGDLSVYWYQQSLDQGLQFLIQYYNGEERAKGNILERFSAQQFPDLHSELNLSSLELGDSALYFCASSVGTSGRSDTQYFGPGTRLTVL.